The 11 T cell receptor beta chains below come from one sample, sequenced in a study of blood T cell repertoires in COVID-19. Produced via immunoSEQ multiplex PCR; TCRdb's table is partial and in-frame only. The repertoire consists of around 500,000 clones, with approximately 83% occurring once and the leading ten covering under 4%. Sequenced: peripheral blood. These receptors came from a human donor in a cohort sampled during active COVID-19.

The CDR3 region is CASSPRTSGSDEQFF. The CDR3 DNA is TGTGCCAGCAGCCCAAGGACTAGCGGGAGTGATGAGCAGTTCTTC. The rearrangement uses TRBV3-1 (or the pseudogene TRBV3-2) and TRBJ2-1; 13 nucleotides match TRBD2. The J segment lost 8 bases and the V segment lost 4 bases, leaving 5 bases of the junction unmatched. The germline gives CDR1 LGHDT, CDR2 YNNKEL (reference sequence). The CDR3 consists of 15 residues.

The chain recombines TRBV5-4 with TRBJ1-2; possible D gene TRBD1, 6 bases. The CDR3 is 16 residues long. CDR1 and CDR2 (germline): SGHNT, YYREEE (reference sequence). With 0 bases removed from V and 2 bases from J, the gap between germline ends came to 14 bases. CDR3 coding DNA: TGTGCCAGCAGCTTGGCCGGGGCAGGGGTCAACTATGGCTACACCTTC. It translates to CASSLAGAGVNYGYTF.

The gene calls are TRBV30 and TRBJ2-5, with D perhaps matching TRBD1 (6 bases). Trimming pared 8 bases from V and 2 bases from J, leaving 21 bases between. The germline gives CDR1 GTSNPN, CDR2 SVGIG (reference sequence). The CDR3 loop spans 15 amino acids. In nucleotides, the CDR3 is TGTGCCGCTAACGGGCCAGGGGCTATACAAGAGACCCAGTACTTC. Encoded protein: CAANGPGAIQETQYF.

The chain couples TRBV6-5 to TRBJ2-2; TRBD2 is a possible D gene (6 bases). The CDR3 totals 14 residues. Trimming took off 2 bases at V and 7 bases at J, with 11 bases between the two ends. Germline lookup yields CDR1 MNHEY and CDR2 SVGAGI. The DNA of the CDR3 is TGTGCCAGCAGTTACATGGGCGGGGACGGGGAGCTGTTTTTT. Its protein is CASSYMGGDGELFF.

The rearrangement joins TRBV30 to TRBJ1-5; D may be TRBD1 (5 bases). Trimming cost V 3 bases and J 6 bases, with 15 bases left between them. Germline V CDR1 and CDR2: GTSNPN, SVGIG (reference sequence). This CDR3 comprises 14 residues. The CDR3 is CAWRMGPGGQPQHF. CDR3 nucleotides: TGTGCCTGGAGGATGGGACCGGGGGGTCAGCCCCAGCATTTT.

The chain joins TRBV19 to TRBJ2-1; TRBD2 matches at 9 bases. Germline CDR1 and CDR2: LNHDA and SQIVND (reference sequence). CDR3 length: 16 residues. With V trimmed by 5 bases and J by 7 bases, 12 bases remained unmatched. CDR3 sequence: CASSVMTGLATNEQFF. The CDR3 DNA sequence: TGTGCCAGTAGTGTTATGACGGGACTAGCTACGAATGAGCAGTTCTTC.

This clone was seen just once. The CDR3 loop is CASSDRAGTEAFF. The CDR3 region has the DNA TGTGCCAGCAGTGACAGGGCGGGCACTGAAGCTTTCTTT. The gene calls are TRBV6-6 and TRBJ1-1; 7 bases agree with TRBD1. The CDR3 consists of 13 residues. The germline gives CDR1 MNHNY, CDR2 SVGAGI (reference sequence). V was pared by 5 bases and J by 4 bases, with 4 bases of the junction left unmatched.

Only a few counts were recorded for this clone. The V gene is TRBV5-1, the J gene TRBJ1-5, with D perhaps TRBD1 (5 bases). Between the trimmed V and J ends, which lost 0 bases and 4 bases, there was a span of 11 bases. There are 15 residues in the CDR3. Germline V lookup: CDR1 SGHRS, CDR2 YFSETQ. Here the CDR3 DNA reads TGCGCCAGCAGCTTGGATGGCAGGGTAAATCAGCCCCAGCATTTT. It specifies CASSLDGRVNQPQHF.

The rearrangement links TRBV7-2 to TRBJ2-5, with D maybe TRBD2 (6 bases). Germline-derived CDR1 and CDR2 are SGHTA and FQGNSA. The V gene lost 2 bases and the J gene lost 2 bases, with 15 bases spanning the gap. This CDR3 has 16 amino acids. The CDR3 DNA follows: TGTGCCAGCAGCTTAAACGCTCGGGGGAGGCAAGAGACCCAGTACTTC. It is translated as CASSLNARGRQETQYF.

The chain links TRBV7-3 to TRBJ2-3; D is perhaps TRBD2 (6 bases). This CDR3 has 15 amino acids. CDR1 SGHTA and CDR2 FQGTGA come from the germline V gene. Trimming shortened V by 5 bases and J by 0 bases, and 12 bases separated the two germline ends. CDR3 residues: CASSRERPSTDTQYF. CDR3 bases: TGTGCCAGCAGCCGGGAGCGTCCTAGCACAGATACGCAGTATTTT.

The chain combines TRBV28 with TRBJ1-3; tentative D call: TRBD1 (6 bases). CDR3 length: 16 residues. CDR1 is MDHEN, CDR2 SYDVKM, per germline. With 4 bases removed from V and 2 bases from J, the gap between germline ends came to 15 bases. The CDR3 sequence is CASSYLGGATGNTIYF. The CDR3 DNA sequence: TGTGCCAGCAGTTACCTCGGGGGGGCGACTGGAAACACCATATATTTT.